This entry describes one T cell receptor beta chain. The antigen remains unidentified. These data originate in a study of PD-1 blockade in classical Hodgkin lymphoma. At the level of the study: Nivolumab was administered to patients intravenously at 3 mg/kg every 2 weeks.

Time point given: cycle 4 day 1 (C4D1), after 6 weeks of nivolumab. After autologous stem cell transplantation all patients relapsed, and prior brentuximab vedotin exposure differed between cohorts. Study results and caveats: Lower baseline TCR diversity was reported for newly diagnosed patients than for healthy donors. Causes of the repertoire differences remain undefined, possibly disease activity or prior therapy. CD4+ TCR diversity climbed significantly by C4D1, unlike CD8+ TCR diversity.

V was trimmed by 2 bases and J by 3 bases, leaving 7 bases between them. CDR1 is LNHDA, CDR2 SQIVND, per germline (reference sequence). The CDR3 extends over 13 amino acids. Assay: immunoSEQ multiplex PCR; the TCRdb copy retains only in-frame clones and omits some. Found here are about 33,000 clones, approximately 67% of them singletons; the top ten hold 3.5% to 4%. The sequences come from peripheral blood mononuclear cells (PBMCs), collected before the fourth cycle of nivolumab. This sequence originates from a human donor with classical Hodgkin lymphoma. This chain connects TRBV19 to TRBJ1-1; no clear D. DNA of the CDR3: TGTGCCAGTAGTATACGGCTGGACACTGAAGCTTTCTTT. Amino acid sequence: CASSIRLDTEAFF.